Sequencing of this T cell receptor (beta chain) was carried out in a study of T-cell reconstitution after alpha-beta-depleted transplantation in children listed by TCRdb under 2016. For context, the study as a whole: Using TCR repertoire profiling, the study followed T-cell immune reconstitution in a quantitative way in children after TCRalphabeta/CD19-depleted allogeneic hematopoietic cell transplantation.

The method behind the library was PCR. The instrument given in TCRdb is Illumina HiSeq 2500. Molecular barcoding was employed in the preparation of TCR libraries, with unique molecular identifiers being used to normalize TCRbeta repertoire quantification. TCRdb trimmed the raw reads at Q25, called clones with MiXCR and kept productive beta chains. Rows are combined by CDR3 protein, so each entry shows the most common genes and DNA. The table for this sample lists more than 450,000 distinct CDR3 sequences; approximately 20% of them were counted only once. The top ten hold about 3.1% of the sample. This clonotype showed up just a few times. This receptor's antigen is unknown. No much larger clone exists at a distance of one base, and base qualities are not known. Source: PBMCs from the stem cell graft donor, taken from the stem cell graft. This TCR derives from a human donor who donated a stem cell graft to a child with acute lymphoblastic leukemia.

The CDR3 protein: CASSLALTGSSEAFF. The sequence in DNA is TGTGCCAGCAGCTTAGCCCTGACAGGATCTAGTGAAGCTTTCTTT. The rearranged segments are TRBV11-2 and TRBJ1-1; TRBD1 is a possible D gene, resting on 6 matching bases. V is cut by 1 base and J by 7 bases, and the space between the germline ends is 16 bases. The CDR3 measures 15 amino acids from cysteine to phenylalanine. Solely the CDR3 DNA is kept, with 45 bases framed from the first base. CDR1 and CDR2, looked up from the germline V gene, are SGHAT and FQNNGV.